This is a list of T cell receptor beta chains from one sample in a study of T cells in Graves' hyperthyroidism and ophthalmopathy. TCRdb called the multiplex PCR reads again in MiXCR, with one record for every CDR3 protein. The table lists 300,000 to 450,000 distinct CDR3 sequences, 15% of them singletons, with 32% in the top ten. Sequenced sample: blood. These receptors were obtained from a woman aged 30 to 39 with Graves' hyperthyroidism. The CDR3 runs from the conserved cysteine through the conserved F or W. Each record gives: D gene, clone size, CDR3 length, V gene, J gene, CDR3 DNA, CDR3 protein. The D gene is left open where the match is weak. Size values are once, few and many counts, or a class for expanded clones, and some rows have none.

>NA|NA|17|TRBV27|TRBJ2-2
TGTGCCAGCATCGGGACCCCCATCGTGGGGGTCCTCGGGGAGCTGTTTTTT
CASIGTPIVGVLGELFF
>TRBD1|many|18|TRBV28|TRBJ2-7
TGTGCCAGCAGTTCGGGACAGGGGGGAGTGGAGACTACCTACGAGCAGTACTTC
CASSSGQGGVETTYEQYF
>TRBD2|NA|18|TRBV20-1|TRBJ2-1
TGCAGTGCCCCTGGACTAGCGGGAGGGAAGAGCTCCTACAATGAGCAGTTCTTC
CSAPGLAGGKSSYNEQFF
>TRBD1|few|16|TRBV29-1|TRBJ2-3
TGCAGCGTTGAGCCCAGGACAGGGGGGAATACAGATACGCAGTATTTT
CSVEPRTGGNTDTQYF
>TRBD1|few|20|TRBV30|TRBJ2-4
TGTGCCTGGAGTCCTAAAGCCGGGACAGGGGGCGAGGGAGCCAAAAACATTCAGTACTTC
CAWSPKAGTGGEGAKNIQYF
>TRBD2|few|17|TRBV3-1|TRBJ2-5
TGTGCCAGCAGCCCGCGACTAGCGCCTTCGTACCAAGAGACCCAGTACTTC
CASSPRLAPSYQETQYF
>TRBD2|NA|16|TRBV9|TRBJ2-1
TGTGCCAGCAGCCCTACTAGCGGGATGTCCTACAATGAGCAGTTCTTC
CASSPTSGMSYNEQFF
>TRBD1|few|13|TRBV7-2|TRBJ1-1
TGTGCCAGCAGCACTCAGGGGGGTACTGAAGCTTTCTTT
CASSTQGGTEAFF
>NA|NA|16|TRBV27|TRBJ1-4
TGTGCCAGCAGTTTGCGTCCAGGGGAGGGTAATGAAAAACTGTTTTTT
CASSLRPGEGNEKLFF
>NA|few|14|TRBV25-1|TRBJ2-7
TGTGCCAGCAGTCTTCAGGACATAGACTACGAGCAGTACTTC
CASSLQDIDYEQYF
>TRBD2|NA|17|TRBV4-2|TRBJ2-3
TGTGCCAGCAGCGCAAAAAAGAGCGGGAGTAGGGCAGATACGCAGTATTTT
CASSAKKSGSRADTQYF
>TRBD2|NA|16|TRBV5-5|TRBJ2-3
TGTGCCAGCAGCTTGATATTGGGGGGGAGCACAGATACGCAGTATTTT
CASSLILGGSTDTQYF
>NA|many|14|TRBV20-1|TRBJ2-3
TGCAGTGCCCCAGCCAGCGGAGGCACAGATACGCAGTATTTT
CSAPASGGTDTQYF
>NA|many|12|TRBV11-2|TRBJ2-3
TGTGCCAGCAGCTTAGAATCTATTACGCAGTATTTT
CASSLESITQYF
>NA|few|13|TRBV7-8|TRBJ2-1
TGTGCCAGCAGCTTAGGGGGCGAGAATGAGCAGTTCTTC
CASSLGGENEQFF
>NA|many|13|TRBV10-3|TRBJ2-7
TGTGCCATCAGTGATACAGAACACTACGAGCAGTACTTC
CAISDTEHYEQYF
>NA|many|11|TRBV5-1|TRBJ2-5
TGTGCCAGCAGTTTGGAGGAGACCCAGTACTTC
CASSLEETQYF
>NA|NA|15|TRBV7-2|TRBJ2-7
TGTGCCAGCAGCCCCCGTTCTACCCTGTCCTACGAGCAGTACTTC
CASSPRSTLSYEQYF
>NA|few|16|TRBV5-1|TRBJ2-5
TGCGCCAGCAGCTTGGTGCTTAGTGCGGGGCAAGAGACCCAGTACTTC
CASSLVLSAGQETQYF
>NA|NA|15|TRBV12-3/TRBV12-4|TRBJ1-5
TGTGCCAGCAGTTTAATGGAGGATAGCAATCAGCCCCAGCATTTT
CASSLMEDSNQPQHF
>NA|many|15|TRBV10-3|TRBJ2-1
TGTGCCATCAGTGTCGGGGAGAGGGCCGACAATGAGCAGTTCTTC
CAISVGERADNEQFF
>NA|NA|12|TRBV4-1|TRBJ1-1
TGCGCCAGCAGCCAAGATAGGGCCGGAGCTTTCTTT
CASSQDRAGAFF
>TRBD2|many|14|TRBV11-1|TRBJ2-3
TGTGCCAGCAGCTCCGGACTAGCGCCAGATACGCAGTATTTT
CASSSGLAPDTQYF
>NA|few|13|TRBV2|TRBJ2-1
TGTGCCAGCCGCGACCAGGCACCAAATGAGCAGTTCTTC
CASRDQAPNEQFF
>NA|many|12|TRBV28|TRBJ1-6
TGTGCCAGCAGCGGAGGGAATTCACCCCTCCACTTT
CASSGGNSPLHF